These T cell receptor beta chains were read from a single sample in a study of blood T cell repertoires in COVID-19. Some clones are missing from TCRdb's copy, which holds only in-frame ones; the method was immunoSEQ multiplex PCR. The table includes approximately 230,000 clones, 80% to 90% detected once. Sequenced input: PBMCs or T cells enriched from blood (not recorded which). These receptors all come from a man aged 40-49 years who had recovered from COVID-19. Each CDR3 is given with its conserved first and last residue.

J gene	V gene	CDR3 protein
TRBJ1-5	TRBV4-2	CASSQGDRVLNQPQHF
TRBJ1-2	TRBV6-5	CASSQDRGANYGYTF
TRBJ1-3	TRBV6-5	CASRWTASGNTIYF
TRBJ1-4	TRBV6-2/TRBV6-3	CASSLQATNEKLFF
TRBJ1-1	TRBV7-2	CASSFDWQNTEAFF
TRBJ1-1	TRBV7-9	CASSLLENRGTEAFF
TRBJ1-5	TRBV7-9	CASSQGTSQPQHF
TRBJ1-2	TRBV12-3/TRBV12-4	CASSLGAWNGYTF
TRBJ2-1	TRBV7-2	CASSFDRGSYNEQFF
TRBJ2-7	TRBV7-9	CASSLAIGQISYEQYF
TRBJ1-4	TRBV9	CASSARTGLNEKLFF
TRBJ2-2	TRBV6-5	CASRTGRRTGELFF
TRBJ2-5	TRBV30	CACPRIGYQETQYF
TRBJ1-5	TRBV6-1	CASSEARRSGGQPQHF